This entry lists 9 T cell receptor beta chains sequenced from one sample in a study of tumor and adjacent non-tumor tissue in lung cancer. This sample's RNA came from whole unsorted tissue. A modified ARM-PCR protocol with three rounds of nested PCR amplified TCRbeta. TCRdb reanalysed the multiplex PCR reads using MiXCR and keeps one entry per CDR3 protein. The sample records some 90,000 distinct CDR3 sequences, around two thirds being singletons. The sample taken for sequencing was lung tumor tissue. These receptors came from a man between 65 and 79 years old with non-small cell lung cancer.

This clonotype was observed a few times. The chain employs TRBV30 and TRBJ2-1; D may be TRBD1 (6 bases). With 3 bases removed from V and 6 bases from J, the gap between germline ends came to 12 bases. Germline V gene lookup returns CDR1 GTSNPN and CDR2 SVGIG (reference sequence). CDR3 size: 13 residues. The CDR3 sequence is CAWSHRVRNEQFF. The CDR3 DNA follows: TGTGCCTGGAGCCACAGGGTCCGCAATGAGCAGTTCTTC. Full variable domain (missing parts from reference TRBV30 and TRBJ2-1): SQTIHQWPATLVQPVGSPLSLECTVEGTSNPNLYWYRQAAGRGLQLLFYSVGIGQISSEVPQNLSASRPQDRQFILSSKKLLLSDSGFYLCAWSHRVRNEQFFGPGTRLTVL.

Details on this clonotype: The junction differs from germline at one of its ends, possibly a read error. This sequence joins TRBV10-3 and TRBJ2-7, with D possibly being TRBD1 (6 bases). Germline loops: CDR1 ENHRY, CDR2 SYGVKD. This CDR3 spans 14 amino acids. The CDR3 here is CTISGAGVVYEQYF. CDR3 in DNA: TGTACCATCAGTGGGGCAGGGGTAGTCTACGAGCAATACTTC.

This chain connects TRBV29-1 to TRBJ1-2, with 7 bases matching TRBD1. Germline assignment: CDR1 SQVTM and CDR2 ANQGSEA. V shed 5 bases, J shed 8 bases, and the junction held 20 bases outside the gene matches. The CDR3 extends over 16 amino acids. This chain's CDR3 is CSVPDLPVTGIKGYTF. For the CDR3, the DNA is TGCAGCGTTCCCGATCTGCCCGTGACAGGGATTAAGGGCTACACCTTC. Complete variable domain (other parts from reference TRBV29-1 and TRBJ1-2): SAVISQKPSRDICQRGTSLTIQCQVDSQVTMMFWYRQQPGQSLTLIATANQGSEATYESGFVIDKFPISRPNLTFSTLTVSNMSPEDSSIYLCSVPDLPVTGIKGYTFGSGTRLTVV.

As for this clonotype: The junction shows a germline mismatch at one end, possibly a read error. The gene calls are TRBV5-4 and TRBJ2-5, with 7 positions matching TRBD1. CDR1 is SGHNT, CDR2 YYREEE, per germline (reference sequence). CDR3 length equals 14 residues. The CDR3 loop is CASSSPTGRQTRYF. CDR3 in DNA: TGTGCCAGTAGCTCCCCGACAGGGCGGCAGACCCGGTACTTC.

This clonotype has a handful of counts. The J gene is TRBJ2-2, the V gene TRBV7-3, with D possibly TRBD1 on 6 matching bases. The CDR3 is made up of 15 amino acids. Germline CDR1 is SGHTA and CDR2 is FQGTGA. Trimming removed 8 bases from V and 3 bases from J, with 16 bases in between. The CDR3 spells CASAHDRKDTGELFF. The CDR3 DNA is TGTGCCAGCGCCCACGACAGGAAGGACACCGGGGAGCTGTTTTTT. Complete variable domain (other parts from reference TRBV7-3 and TRBJ2-2): GAGVSQTPSNKVTEKGKYVELRCDPISGHTALYWYRQSLGQGPEFLIYFQGTGAADDSGLPNDRFFAVRPEGSVSTLKIQRTERGDSAVYLCASAHDRKDTGELFFGEGSRLTVL.

This clonotype turned up a few times. This chain links TRBV18 with TRBJ2-1, with TRBD2 matching 13 bases. The V gene end was trimmed by 2 bases and the J gene end by 9 bases; junction bases not matched to a gene: 4. The CDR3 consists of 15 residues. In germline, CDR1 is KGHSH, CDR2 LQKENI. The CDR3 region is CASSPTSGRAAEQFF. In DNA form, the CDR3 reads TGTGCCAGCTCACCAACTAGCGGGAGGGCCGCTGAGCAGTTCTTC.

Remarks on this clonotype: A much larger clonotype is one base distant, so this may be a read error. V is TRBV23-1 and J is TRBJ2-3; a weak D match, TRBD2 (8 bases). TRBV23-1 qualifies as an ORF whose function is uncertain. This CDR3 contains 14 residues. CDR3 DNA sequence: TGCGCGCTACCTAACCGGGGGGGGACAGATACGCAGTGTTTT. It specifies CALPNRGGTDTQCF.

This clonotype came up many times. The chain has TRBV5-1 and TRBJ2-7; D gene unclear. The CDR3 length is 13 residues. Germline lookup yields CDR1 SGHRS and CDR2 YFSETQ. V was shortened by 0 bases and J by 0 bases, with 4 bases between the two germline ends. This CDR3 is CASSLEISYEQYF. The CDR3 nucleotides read TGCGCCAGCAGCTTGGAGATCTCCTACGAGCAGTACTTC.

J is TRBJ2-2 and V is TRBV11-2; D is undetermined. The CDR3 has 13 residues. Trimming stripped 9 bases from V and 6 bases from J, with 14 bases between. Germline CDR1 and CDR2: SGHAT and FQNNGV. The CDR3 loop reads CASSNHGAGELFF. In DNA, the CDR3 is TGTGCCAGTAGTAATCATGGGGCCGGGGAGCTGTTTTTT.